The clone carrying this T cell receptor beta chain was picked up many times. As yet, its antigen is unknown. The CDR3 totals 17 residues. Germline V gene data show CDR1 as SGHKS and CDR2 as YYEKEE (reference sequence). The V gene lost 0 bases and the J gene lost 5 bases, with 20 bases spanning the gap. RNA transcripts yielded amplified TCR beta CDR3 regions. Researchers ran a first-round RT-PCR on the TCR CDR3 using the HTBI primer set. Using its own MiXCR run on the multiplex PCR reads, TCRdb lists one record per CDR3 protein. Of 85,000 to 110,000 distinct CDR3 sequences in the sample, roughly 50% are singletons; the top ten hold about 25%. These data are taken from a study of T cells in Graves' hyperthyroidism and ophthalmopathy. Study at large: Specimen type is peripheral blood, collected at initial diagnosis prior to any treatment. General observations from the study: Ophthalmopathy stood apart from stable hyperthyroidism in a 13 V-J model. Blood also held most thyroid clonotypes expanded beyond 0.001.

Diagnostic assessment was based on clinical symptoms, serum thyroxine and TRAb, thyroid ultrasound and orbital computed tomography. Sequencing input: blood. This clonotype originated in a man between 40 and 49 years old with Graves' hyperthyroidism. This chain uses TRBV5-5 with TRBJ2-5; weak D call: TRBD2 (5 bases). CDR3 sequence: CASSLAWTGTPPETQYF. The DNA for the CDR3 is TGTGCCAGCAGCTTGGCCTGGACGGGAACTCCCCCGGAGACCCAGTACTTC.